These 16 T cell receptor beta chains originate from one sample sequenced in a study of Graves' ophthalmopathy and Graves' hyperthyroidism. Amplification targeted the TCR beta CDR3 regions, with RNA transcripts as the source material. After a first-round RT-PCR with HTBI primers, a second-round multiplex PCR was run. TCRdb passed the multiplex PCR reads through MiXCR, listing each CDR3 protein once. The data contain tens of thousands of distinct CDR3 sequences, approximately 50% of them singletons. Input material: peripheral blood. The receptors were gathered from an adult woman with Graves' ophthalmopathy.

As to this clonotype: Its ends do not fully match the called genes, so a read error is possible. CDR3 sequence: CASSLWRNTEACF. For the CDR3, the DNA is TGTGCCAGCAGTTTATGGCGGAACACTGAGGCCTGCTTT. The chain recombines TRBV12-3 or TRBV12-4 with TRBJ1-1; D is unresolved. The CDR3 length is 13 residues.

The chain has TRBV11-1 and TRBJ1-2; D gene unclear. V dropped 8 bases and J dropped 11 bases, with 21 bases sitting between them. CDR3 length: 13 residues. The germline CDR1 and CDR2 sequences are SGHAT and FQDESV (reference sequence). CDR3: CASSPNFDNRYTF. The CDR3 bases are TGTGCCAGCTCACCAAATTTTGACAATCGGTACACCTTC.

This rearrangement joins TRBV5-1 to TRBJ2-6; 8 bases line up with TRBD1. Germline CDR1 reads SGHRS; CDR2 reads YFSETQ. The CDR3 has 16 residues. The V and J ends lost 1 base and 9 bases, in that order; junction bases with no gene match: 9. In DNA form, the CDR3 reads TGCGCCAGCAGCTTGAAGACAGGGGAAGTCGGCAACGTCCTGACTTTC. It codes for CASSLKTGEVGNVLTF.

The rearrangement uses TRBV27 and TRBJ2-1, with 11 bases matching TRBD2. Germline V gene lookup returns CDR1 MNHEY and CDR2 SMNVEV (reference sequence). The CDR3 length is 15 residues. The junction had 6 bases not matched to a gene; V was cut back by 5 bases and J by 6 bases. CDR3 coding DNA: TGTGCCAGCAGTAATAGCGGGAGGGCCATCAATGAGCAGTTCTTC. It yields the protein CASSNSGRAINEQFF.

This clonotype appeared many times. J is TRBJ1-4 and V is TRBV20-1; D remains unclear. From germline, CDR1 is DFQATT and CDR2 SNEGSKA (reference sequence). V lost 6 bases to trimming and J lost 7 bases, with 15 bases between them. This CDR3 has 13 residues. The CDR3 loop is CSAGGTIGEKLFF. The CDR3 bases are TGCAGTGCCGGAGGCACGATCGGTGAAAAACTGTTTTTT.

This clonotype has a count of ten or more. The genes are TRBV20-1 and TRBJ2-5, with 8 positions matching TRBD2. The V and J ends lost 7 bases and 5 bases, in that order; junction bases with no gene match: 12. CDR1 and CDR2 (germline): DFQATT, SNEGSKA (reference sequence). The CDR3 contains 14 residues. The DNA of the CDR3 is TGCAGTGTGGAGCTCGGGAGGGCCTCGGAGACCCAGTACTTC. Its protein product is CSVELGRASETQYF.

This clonotype has just one count. Compared with germline, one end of the junction differs, possibly owing to a read error. The rearrangement uses TRBV6-4 and TRBJ2-2; possibly TRBD1 for D (5 bases). The germline gives CDR1 MRHNA, CDR2 SNTAGT. This CDR3 region has 14 residues. CDR3 sequence: CAGSKQENTGELFF. CDR3 coding DNA: TGTGCCGGCAGTAAACAGGAGAACACCGGGGAGCTGTTTTTT.

The V call is TRBV7-3, the J call TRBJ2-1; the match to TRBD2 covers 7 bases. With 5 bases clipped from V and 10 bases from J, the junction kept 5 bases outside the gene matches. In germline, CDR1 is SGHTA, CDR2 FQGTGA. The CDR3 length is 12 residues. CDR3 nucleotides: TGTGCCAGCAGCCCACCCGGGGGGGAGCAGTTCTTC. Its translation is CASSPPGGEQFF.

This chain uses TRBV12-3 or TRBV12-4 with TRBJ1-5; 8 bases agree with TRBD1. This CDR3 spans 14 amino acids. Trimming took 6 bases from V and 3 from J; bases not matched to a gene: 4. The CDR3 nucleotides read TGTGCCAGCAGACTGGACAGGGACAATCAGCCCCAGCATTTT. Protein product: CASRLDRDNQPQHF.

This clonotype was seen repeatedly, ten times or more. The chain combines TRBV5-5 with TRBJ2-7; a weak D match, TRBD1 (6 bases). Trimming took off 2 bases at V and 2 bases at J, with 11 bases between the two ends. The CDR3 length is 14 residues. The germline V gene encodes CDR1 SGHKS and CDR2 YYEKEE (reference sequence). The CDR3 DNA follows: TGTGCCAGCAGCTTCCGGGACACGGCCTACGAGCAGTACTTC. Its protein is CASSFRDTAYEQYF.

The genes are TRBV7-3 and TRBJ1-6; unclear D gene. The CDR3 has 12 residues. Germline lookup yields CDR1 SGHTA and CDR2 FQGTGA. Trimming took 5 bases from V and 8 from J, leaving 7 bases between them. The CDR3 coding sequence is TGTGCCAGCAGCGCCGGGGATTCACCCCTCCACTTT. Amino acid sequence: CASSAGDSPLHF.

This clonotype was counted many times. The chain joins TRBV7-8 to TRBJ1-4; 8 bases fit TRBD1. The J segment lost 6 bases and the V segment lost 1 base, leaving 1 base of the junction unmatched. The germline gives CDR1 SGHVS, CDR2 FQNEAQ. CDR3 length: 14 amino acids. The CDR3 DNA sequence: TGTGCCAGCAGCTTAGGACAGGGGTATGAAAAACTGTTTTTT. Translation gives CASSLGQGYEKLFF.

By share, this clonotype counts as medium-sized. The V gene is TRBV10-3, the J gene TRBJ1-5, with D hard to call. CDR3 size: 14 residues. Germline CDR1 and CDR2: ENHRY and SYGVKD. V lost 5 bases and J lost 3, with 11 bases in between. The CDR3 loop is CAISPDGDNQPQHF. As DNA, the CDR3 is TGTGCCATCAGTCCCGACGGAGACAATCAGCCCCAGCATTTT.

This clonotype was recorded once. The chain couples TRBV7-9 to TRBJ1-1; D is uncertain. V was trimmed by 3 bases and J by 5 bases, leaving 13 bases between them. Per germline, CDR1 SEHNR and CDR2 FQNEAQ (reference sequence). The length of the CDR3 is 14 residues. The CDR3 reads CASSLIVSGTEAFF. CDR3 bases: TGTGCCAGCAGCTTGATAGTGTCGGGAACTGAAGCTTTCTTT. Full variable domain (missing parts from reference TRBV7-9 and TRBJ1-1): DTGVSQNPRHKITKRGQNVTFRCDPISEHNRLYWYRQTLGQGPEFLTYFQNEAQLEKSRLLSDRFSAERPKGSFSTLEIQRTEQGDSAMYLCASSLIVSGTEAFFGQGTRLTVV.

On this clonotype: The missing conserved phenylalanine or tryptophan at the end of this CDR3 makes a read error likely. The chain uses TRBV12-5 and TRBJ2-1; tentatively, D is TRBD2 (5 bases). The CDR3 is 14 residues long. In germline, CDR1 is LGHNT, CDR2 FRNRAP. The CDR3 DNA reads as TGTGCCAGCGGTCTCGCTCGGGCCTACAATGAGCAGTTCCTC. Encoded protein: CASGLARAYNEQFL.

Ten or more counts support this clonotype. The V call is TRBV12-3 or TRBV12-4, the J call TRBJ2-7; D gene ambiguous. V lost 1 base and J 0 bases, leaving 7 bases between the germline ends. The CDR3 is 14 amino acids. The CDR3 nucleotides read TGTGCCAGCAGTTTAGGCGGCCTCTCCTACGAGCAGTACTTC. Its protein is CASSLGGLSYEQYF.